Following are 26 T cell receptor beta chains from one sample sequenced in a study of CD8+ T cells in alopecia areata. After isolation, RNA underwent reverse transcription to generate cDNA as the sequencing template. Profiled with immunoSEQ multiplex PCR; TCRdb holds only in-frame clones, not every one. The sample consists of 150,000 to 200,000 clones, around 63% of them appearing once. Material: CD4+ T cells sorted from blood, obtained at week 0. Every receptor here comes from a human donor with alopecia areata.

In its sample, this clone was seen a few times. The rearrangement uses TRBV2 and TRBJ2-2; 9 bases agree with TRBD2. There are 14 residues in the CDR3. J lost 2 bases, V lost 7 bases, and 2 bases had no gene match. CDR1 is SNHLY, CDR2 FYNNEI, per germline. CDR3: CASNSGGNTGELFF. The DNA of the CDR3 is TGTGCCAGCAATAGCGGGGGTAACACCGGGGAGCTGTTTTTT.

The chain has TRBV29-1 and TRBJ1-1, with D tentatively TRBD1 (6 bases). The length of the CDR3 is 12 residues. Germline CDR1 and CDR2: SQVTM and ANQGSEA. Trimming removed 4 bases at V and 4 bases at J, with 10 bases between. The CDR3 DNA follows: TGCAGCGTTGTACGGGGGGCCACTGAAGCTTTCTTT. This encodes CSVVRGATEAFF.

The J gene is TRBJ1-2, the V gene TRBV19; a possible D gene is TRBD1 (6 bases). Germline V gene lookup returns CDR1 LNHDA and CDR2 SQIVND (reference sequence). The CDR3 has 14 amino acids. The V and J ends lost 5 bases and 4 bases respectively, with 14 bases between them. CDR3 loop: CASSPAGHVYGYTF. The CDR3 bases are TGTGCCAGTAGTCCAGCGGGACACGTCTATGGCTACACCTTC.

This clone was recorded a few times. In the same sample, other DNA sequences code for this CDR3. The chain recombines TRBV7-2 with TRBJ1-4; TRBD1 is a possible D gene (5 bases). The germline V gene encodes CDR1 SGHTA and CDR2 FQGNSA. CDR3 length equals 14 residues. Between the trimmed V and J ends, which lost 5 bases and 3 bases, there was a span of 10 bases. The CDR3 protein is CASSPGGANEKLFF. DNA of the CDR3: TGTGCCAGCAGCCCGGGAGGGGCTAATGAAAAACTGTTTTTT. The complete variable domain, with remaining parts taken from reference TRBV7-2 and TRBJ1-4, reads GAGVSQSPSNKVTEKGKDVELRCDPISGHTALYWYRQSLGQGLEFLIYFQGNSAPDKSGLPSDRFSAERTGGSVSTLTIQRTQQEDSAVYLCASSPGGANEKLFFGSGTQLSVL.

The chain employs TRBV5-1 and TRBJ1-2; D remains ambiguous. V dropped 4 bases and J dropped 4 bases, with 14 bases sitting between them. CDR1 SGHRS and CDR2 YFSETQ come from the germline V gene. This CDR3 has 14 amino acids. In DNA, the CDR3 is TGCGCCAGCAGCCCTTGGGAAGGGCTCTATGGCTACACCTTC. Encoded protein: CASSPWEGLYGYTF.

V and J are TRBV29-1 and TRBJ2-3; 10 bases agree with TRBD2. V shed 6 bases, J shed 0 bases, and the junction held 12 bases outside the gene matches. This CDR3 is built from 17 residues. CDR1 is SQVTM, CDR2 ANQGSEA, per germline. The CDR3 region is CSVAVAGGWSSTDTQYF. For the CDR3, the DNA is TGCAGCGTCGCAGTAGCGGGGGGCTGGTCTAGCACAGATACGCAGTATTTT.

The J gene is TRBJ2-5, the V gene TRBV29-1; D call uncertain. There are 10 residues in the CDR3. The germline V and J ends were trimmed by 2 bases and 5 bases, with 3 bases remaining between them. The germline V gene has CDR1 SQVTM and CDR2 ANQGSEA. In DNA, the CDR3 is TGCAGCGTTGAAATTGAGACCCAGTACTTC. It codes for CSVEIETQYF.

V usage is TRBV29-1 and J usage is TRBJ1-1; 7 bases line up with TRBD1. The CDR3 is 11 residues long. In germline, CDR1 is SQVTM, CDR2 ANQGSEA. V dropped 7 bases and J dropped 9; count of bases not matched to a gene: 8. CDR3 bases: TGCAGCGGTACAGGGGCCCTGCAAGCTTTCTTT. Encoded protein: CSGTGALQAFF.

V and J are TRBV13 and TRBJ1-2; D ambiguous. Per germline, CDR1 PRHDT and CDR2 FYEKMQ (reference sequence). CDR3 length: 14 amino acids. The V end lost 6 bases, the J end lost 5 bases, and 16 bases lay between the germline ends. Here the CDR3 DNA reads TGTGCCAGCAGACCGACGTCTTCTCGGTATGGCTACACCTTC. Its translation is CASRPTSSRYGYTF.

The V and J genes are TRBV29-1 and TRBJ1-4; D unclear. The CDR3 sequence is 13 residues long. V dropped 5 bases and J dropped 3 bases, with 10 bases sitting between them. CDR1 and CDR2 (germline): SQVTM, ANQGSEA. As DNA, the CDR3 is TGCAGCGTTTCCCAGCAGTCTAATGAAAAACTGTTTTTT. As protein: CSVSQQSNEKLFF.

The V gene is TRBV4-3, the J gene TRBJ1-2; D gene unclear. The CDR3 sequence is 15 residues long. Trimming removed 0 bases at V and 2 bases at J, with 10 bases between. Germline V gene lookup returns CDR1 LGHNA and CDR2 YSLEER. As DNA, the CDR3 is TGCGCCAGCAGCCAAGAGAAAACTGACAACTATGGCTACACCTTC. It encodes CASSQEKTDNYGYTF.

The chain recombines TRBV29-1 with TRBJ1-1; D may be TRBD1 (5 bases). The germline V and J ends were trimmed by 7 bases and 0 bases, with 15 bases remaining between them. Germline lookup yields CDR1 SQVTM and CDR2 ANQGSEA. The CDR3 totals 14 residues. The CDR3 loop reads CSARQIILNTEAFF. The CDR3 nucleotides read TGCAGCGCCCGACAGATAATATTGAACACTGAAGCTTTCTTT. Complete variable domain (other parts from reference TRBV29-1 and TRBJ1-1): SAVISQKPSRDICQRGTSLTIQCQVDSQVTMMFWYRQQPGQSLTLIATANQGSEATYESGFVIDKFPISRPNLTFSTLTVSNMSPEDSSIYLCSARQIILNTEAFFGQGTRLTVV.

The chain recombines TRBV5-1 with TRBJ2-1; 7 bases match TRBD1. The CDR3 contains 11 residues. CDR1 is SGHRS and CDR2 is YFSETQ in the germline V gene. After removal of 3 bases from V and 15 bases from J, the junction contained 6 bases not matched to a gene. The CDR3 sequence: CASSSPRDRFF. DNA of the CDR3: TGCGCCAGCAGCTCACCTCGGGACAGGTTCTTC.

This clone was observed a handful of times. The V gene is TRBV2, the J gene TRBJ2-6, with D maybe TRBD1 (6 bases). The CDR3 is made up of 14 amino acids. Per the germline V gene, CDR1 is SNHLY and CDR2 is FYNNEI. Deletions cut 6 bases from V and 4 bases from J, with 10 bases between. CDR3 DNA sequence: TGTGCCAGCAGGGACAGAACGGGGGCCAACGTCCTGACTTTC. This sequence encodes CASRDRTGANVLTF.

The CDR3 region has the DNA TGTGCCACGAAAGGTAGGGGGGGAAATCAGCCCCAGCATTTT. Translated: CATKGRGGNQPQHF. The gene calls are TRBV2 and TRBJ1-5, with D perhaps matching TRBD1 (6 bases). The CDR3 covers 14 residues. V lost 10 bases and J lost 4, with 17 bases in between. From germline, CDR1 is SNHLY and CDR2 FYNNEI.

This chain joins TRBV15 and TRBJ1-2; D ambiguous. In germline, CDR1 is LNHNV, CDR2 YYDKDF (reference sequence). The CDR3 has 15 residues. V dropped 0 bases and J dropped 6 bases, with 14 bases sitting between them. The CDR3 nucleotides are TGTGCCACCAGCAGAGATTCCAGGACCGGGAATGGCTACACCTTC. The encoded protein is CATSRDSRTGNGYTF.

This clone was found a few times. This chain links TRBV10-3 with TRBJ2-2; no definite D call. Germline V gene sequence: CDR1 ENHRY, CDR2 SYGVKD. V lost 6 bases and J lost 2, with 7 bases in between. The CDR3 loop spans 13 amino acids. The CDR3 protein is CAIRRQNTGELFF. The CDR3 DNA is TGTGCCATCAGGAGACAAAACACCGGGGAGCTGTTTTTT.

J is TRBJ2-2 and V is TRBV7-3; no reliable D call. This CDR3 has 12 amino acids. V gave up 5 bases and J gave up 7 bases, with 8 bases separating them. Germline V CDR1 and CDR2: SGHTA, FQGTGA. CDR3 amino acids: CASSRSSGELFF. CDR3 coding DNA: TGTGCCAGCAGCCGTTCCAGCGGGGAGCTGTTTTTT.

The chain combines TRBV27 with TRBJ1-5; 7 bases fit TRBD1. This CDR3 region has 14 residues. Per germline, CDR1 MNHEY and CDR2 SMNVEV (reference sequence). The V gene end was trimmed by 6 bases and the J gene end by 4 bases; junction bases not matched to a gene: 6. In DNA, the CDR3 is TGTGCCAGCAGCGTTGTCAGGGGGAATCAGCCCCAGCATTTT. As protein: CASSVVRGNQPQHF.

The chain is built from TRBV30 and TRBJ2-1; D ambiguous. CDR1 is GTSNPN, CDR2 SVGIG, per germline (reference sequence). This CDR3 contains 10 residues. V lost 0 bases, J lost 10 bases, and 4 bases lay in between. The CDR3 is CAWSVGEQFF. As DNA, the CDR3 is TGTGCCTGGAGTGTAGGCGAGCAGTTCTTC.

Comments on this clone: Different DNA sequences within this sample yield the same CDR3. The chain recombines TRBV30 with TRBJ1-2, with D possibly being TRBD1 (5 bases). V lost 0 bases, J lost 8 bases, and 7 bases lay in between. The CDR3 has 11 residues. The germline gives CDR1 GTSNPN, CDR2 SVGIG (reference sequence). The CDR3 region is CAWSVGGGYTF. The CDR3, as DNA: TGTGCCTGGAGTGTTGGGGGGGGCTACACCTTC.

The chain uses TRBV7-9 and TRBJ2-1; D may be TRBD1 (6 bases). The ends were cut back, 5 bases at V and 6 bases at J, with 14 bases in the middle. Germline V gives CDR1 SEHNR, CDR2 FQNEAQ (reference sequence). The CDR3 has 14 residues. DNA of the CDR3: TGTGCCAGCAGCCACAACAGGGAGATCAATGAGCAGTTCTTC. Residues: CASSHNREINEQFF. The full variable domain, completed using reference TRBV7-9 and TRBJ2-1, is DTGVSQNPRHKITKRGQNVTFRCDPISEHNRLYWYRQTLGQGPEFLTYFQNEAQLEKSRLLSDRFSAERPKGSFSTLEIQRTEQGDSAMYLCASSHNREINEQFFGPGTRLTVL.

This chain connects TRBV9 to TRBJ1-5; 8 nucleotides line up with TRBD1. The V gene end was trimmed by 9 bases and the J gene end by 6 bases; junction bases not matched to a gene: 17. This CDR3 is 16 amino acids long. Germline CDR1 is SGDLS and CDR2 is YYNGEE. The CDR3 region has the DNA TGTGCCAACGCGAACAGGGGGAGAGCTAGGGGTCAGCCCCAGCATTTT. Its translation: CANANRGRARGQPQHF.

This chain connects TRBV11-2 to TRBJ1-6; D is ambiguous. Per germline, CDR1 SGHAT and CDR2 FQNNGV. The V gene lost 1 base and the J gene lost 3 bases, with 7 bases spanning the gap. The CDR3 loop spans 15 amino acids. CDR3 nucleotide sequence: TGTGCCAGCAGCTTAGTGGGCAGCTATAATTCACCCCTCCACTTT. It specifies CASSLVGSYNSPLHF.

On this clone itself: Different DNA sequences within this sample yield the same CDR3. The chain uses TRBV30 and TRBJ2-3, with D unclear. Trimming took off 3 bases at V and 6 bases at J, with 7 bases between the two ends. The CDR3 has 11 amino acids. The germline CDR1 and CDR2 sequences are GTSNPN and SVGIG (reference sequence). CDR3 loop: CAWSVGDTQYF. Here the CDR3 DNA reads TGTGCCTGGAGCGTAGGTGATACGCAGTATTTT.

The genes are TRBV4-1 and TRBJ2-1; D may match TRBD1 or TRBD2 (5 bases each). Trimming pared 3 bases from V and 0 bases from J, leaving 9 bases between. The germline V gene encodes CDR1 MGHRA and CDR2 YSYEKL. The CDR3 has 15 amino acids. The CDR3 is CASSQGRGSYNEQFF. The DNA of the CDR3 is TGCGCCAGCAGCCAGGGACGGGGCTCCTACAATGAGCAGTTCTTC.